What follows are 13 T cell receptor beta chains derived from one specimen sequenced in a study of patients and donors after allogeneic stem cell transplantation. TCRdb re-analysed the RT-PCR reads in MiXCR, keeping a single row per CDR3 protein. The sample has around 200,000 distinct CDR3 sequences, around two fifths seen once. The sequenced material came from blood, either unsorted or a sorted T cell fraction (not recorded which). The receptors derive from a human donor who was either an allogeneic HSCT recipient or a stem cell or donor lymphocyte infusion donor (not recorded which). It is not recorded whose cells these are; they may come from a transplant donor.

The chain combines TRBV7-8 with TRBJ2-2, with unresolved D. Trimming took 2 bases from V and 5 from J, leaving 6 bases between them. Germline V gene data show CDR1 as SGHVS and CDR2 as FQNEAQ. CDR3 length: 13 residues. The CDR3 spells CASSLYGTGELFF. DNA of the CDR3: TGTGCCAGCAGCTTATACGGGACCGGGGAGCTGTTTTTT.

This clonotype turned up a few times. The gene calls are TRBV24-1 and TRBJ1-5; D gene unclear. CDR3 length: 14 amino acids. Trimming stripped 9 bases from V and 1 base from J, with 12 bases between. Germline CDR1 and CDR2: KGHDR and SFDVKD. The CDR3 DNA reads TGTGCCACCTCCCGCAGCAGAAGCAATCAGCCCCAGCATTTT. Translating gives CATSRSRSNQPQHF.

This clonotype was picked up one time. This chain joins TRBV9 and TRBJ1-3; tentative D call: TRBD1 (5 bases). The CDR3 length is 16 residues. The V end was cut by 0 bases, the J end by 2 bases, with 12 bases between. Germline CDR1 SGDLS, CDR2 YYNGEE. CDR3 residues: CASSVGDGGPGNTIYF. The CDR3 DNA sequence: TGTGCCAGCAGCGTAGGGGACGGGGGACCTGGAAACACCATATATTTT.

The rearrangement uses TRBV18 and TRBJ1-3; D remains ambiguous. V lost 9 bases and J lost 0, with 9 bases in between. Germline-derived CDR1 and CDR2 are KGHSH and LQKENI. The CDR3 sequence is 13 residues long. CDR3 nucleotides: TGTGCCAGTCTCCGGGACTCTGGAAACACCATATATTTT. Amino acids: CASLRDSGNTIYF.

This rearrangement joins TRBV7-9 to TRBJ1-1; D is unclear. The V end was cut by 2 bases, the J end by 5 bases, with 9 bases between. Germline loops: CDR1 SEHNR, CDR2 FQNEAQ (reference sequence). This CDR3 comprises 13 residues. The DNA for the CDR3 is TGTGCCAGCAGCTTACATCGCGGGACTGAAGCTTTCTTT. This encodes CASSLHRGTEAFF.

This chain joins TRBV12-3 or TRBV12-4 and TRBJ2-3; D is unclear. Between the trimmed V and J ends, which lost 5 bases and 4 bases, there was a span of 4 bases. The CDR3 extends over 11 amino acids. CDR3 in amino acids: CASSTADTQYF. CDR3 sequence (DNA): TGTGCCAGCAGTACAGCAGATACGCAGTATTTT.

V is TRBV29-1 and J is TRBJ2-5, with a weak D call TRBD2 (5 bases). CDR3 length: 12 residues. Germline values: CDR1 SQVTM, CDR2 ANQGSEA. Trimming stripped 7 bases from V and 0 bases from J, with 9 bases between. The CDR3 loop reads CSGRAYQETQYF. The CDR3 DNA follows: TGCAGCGGGCGGGCCTACCAAGAGACCCAGTACTTC.

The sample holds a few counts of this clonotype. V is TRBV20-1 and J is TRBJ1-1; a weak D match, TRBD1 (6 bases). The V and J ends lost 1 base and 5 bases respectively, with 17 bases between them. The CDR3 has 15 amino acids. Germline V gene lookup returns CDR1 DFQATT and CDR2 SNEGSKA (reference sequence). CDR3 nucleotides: TGCAGTGCTAGAGTTCTCCACAGGGATCAAACTGAAGCTTTCTTT. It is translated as CSARVLHRDQTEAFF.

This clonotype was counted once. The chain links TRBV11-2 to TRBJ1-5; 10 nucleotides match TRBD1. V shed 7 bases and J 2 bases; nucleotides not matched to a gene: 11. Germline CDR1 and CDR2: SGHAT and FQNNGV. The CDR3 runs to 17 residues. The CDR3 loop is CASIPTGDRGRNQPQHF. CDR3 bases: TGTGCCAGCATCCCTACCGGGGACAGGGGTCGCAATCAGCCCCAGCATTTT.

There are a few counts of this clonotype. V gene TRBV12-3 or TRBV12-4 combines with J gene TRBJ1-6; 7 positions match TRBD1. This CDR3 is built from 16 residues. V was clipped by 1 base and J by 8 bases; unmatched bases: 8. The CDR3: CASSLDRGYSHSPLHF. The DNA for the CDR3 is TGTGCCAGCAGTTTAGACAGGGGATATTCCCATTCACCCCTCCACTTT.

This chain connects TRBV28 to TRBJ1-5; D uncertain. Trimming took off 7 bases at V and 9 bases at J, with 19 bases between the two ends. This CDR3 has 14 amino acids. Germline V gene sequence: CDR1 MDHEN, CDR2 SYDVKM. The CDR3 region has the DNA TGTGCCAGCACCACCTGGTGGGCCTCGGGGCCCCAGCATTTT. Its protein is CASTTWWASGPQHF.

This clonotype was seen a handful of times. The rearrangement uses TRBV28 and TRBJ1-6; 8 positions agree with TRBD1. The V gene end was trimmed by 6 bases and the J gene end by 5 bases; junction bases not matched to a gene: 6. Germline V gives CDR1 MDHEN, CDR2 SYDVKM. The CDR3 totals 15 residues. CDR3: CASRETTGDNSPLHF. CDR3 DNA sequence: TGTGCCAGCAGGGAAACGACAGGGGATAATTCACCCCTCCACTTT.

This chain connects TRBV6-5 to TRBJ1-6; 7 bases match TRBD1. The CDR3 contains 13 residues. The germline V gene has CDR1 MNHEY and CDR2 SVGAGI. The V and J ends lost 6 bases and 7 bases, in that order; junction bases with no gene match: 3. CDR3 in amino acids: CASSGTANSPLHF. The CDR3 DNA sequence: TGTGCCAGCAGCGGGACAGCCAATTCACCCCTCCACTTT.